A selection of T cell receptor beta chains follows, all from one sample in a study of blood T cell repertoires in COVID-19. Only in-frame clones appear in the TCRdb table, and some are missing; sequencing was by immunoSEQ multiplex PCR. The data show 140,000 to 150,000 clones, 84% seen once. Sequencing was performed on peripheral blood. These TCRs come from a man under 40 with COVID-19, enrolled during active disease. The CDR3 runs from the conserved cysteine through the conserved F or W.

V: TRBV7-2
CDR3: CASSLRPGVGTDTQYF

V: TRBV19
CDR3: CASSKTTRLEDQPQHF

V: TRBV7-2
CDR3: CASSLWLAGDGTDTQYF

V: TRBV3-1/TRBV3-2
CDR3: CASSRTRGAKNIQYF

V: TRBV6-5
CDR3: CASSYDSAGEQFF

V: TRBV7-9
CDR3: CASSHTGDTNNEQFF

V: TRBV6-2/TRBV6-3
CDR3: CASSSRAGEKLFF

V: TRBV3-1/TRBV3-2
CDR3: CASSQESGYNEQFF

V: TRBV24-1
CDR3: CATSDTGTGSNEQFF

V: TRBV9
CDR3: CASSETGSLEKLFF

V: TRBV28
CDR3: CASTPRRASYNEQFF

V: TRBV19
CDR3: CASSSSGLAGNNEQFF

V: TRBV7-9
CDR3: CASSRSMGLAGETDTQYF

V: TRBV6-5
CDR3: CASRMDTDTDTQYF

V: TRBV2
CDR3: CASRVTGGITEAFF

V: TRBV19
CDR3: CASRQGGTDTQYF

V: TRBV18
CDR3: CASGRTGNNQPQHF

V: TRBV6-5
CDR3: CASSNPGATSYEQYF

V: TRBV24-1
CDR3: CATSAGGTSQDTQYF

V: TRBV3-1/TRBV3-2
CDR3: CASSPRRGSYEQYF

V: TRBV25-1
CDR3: CASSEGTGIEAFF

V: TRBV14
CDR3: CASSQASGRVEQYF

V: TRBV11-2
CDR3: CASSRRQGETQYF

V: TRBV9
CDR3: CASSSSTDTQYF

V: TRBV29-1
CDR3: CSVESTAGLNTEAFF

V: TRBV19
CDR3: CASSMTGGGRTEAFF

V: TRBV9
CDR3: CASSPEAGEYEQYF

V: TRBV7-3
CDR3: CASSSGGPRSYNEQFF

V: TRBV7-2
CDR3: CASSSGVGMTQYF

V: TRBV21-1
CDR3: CASSKEVGQGYGYTF

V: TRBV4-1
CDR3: CASKEEGISGELFF

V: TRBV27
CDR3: CASSPWGRRQGAYEQYF

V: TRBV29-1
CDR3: CSVESSGADTQYF

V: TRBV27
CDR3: CASSLAGGPTSEQFF

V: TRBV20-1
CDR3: CSASLGARDQPQHF

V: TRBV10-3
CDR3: CAISVAGWNTEAFF

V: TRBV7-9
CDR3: CASTSPLAGATDTQYF

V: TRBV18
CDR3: CASSPPNTNTEAFF